This passage covers 13 T cell receptor beta chains from one sample sequenced in a study of blood T cells in healthy people across ages. Through a sample-barcoded 5' primer and a J-beta primer mix, a second PCR was run for roughly 6 to 12 cycles. From the 5' RACE reads, TCRdb called clonotypes with MiXCR, one entry per CDR3 protein. The repertoire holds about 1.8 million distinct CDR3 sequences, with about 50% as singletons. What was sequenced was blood. These receptors originate from a woman in her forties in good health.

The chain couples TRBV5-1 to TRBJ2-3; D gene uncertain. V was pared by 4 bases and J by 3 bases, with 12 bases between. Germline values: CDR1 SGHRS, CDR2 YFSETQ. This CDR3 is built from 14 residues. CDR3 sequence (DNA): TGCGCCAGCAGCGTGGCCTTCAATACAGATACGCAGTATTTT. As protein: CASSVAFNTDTQYF.

The chain uses TRBV28 and TRBJ1-2; a weak D match, TRBD1 (6 bases). V dropped 2 bases and J dropped 8 bases, with 18 bases sitting between them. The CDR3 totals 15 residues. Germline CDR1 MDHEN, CDR2 SYDVKM. CDR3 nucleotide sequence: TGTGCCAGCAGTTTAGCGGGCATTGGGGGCTACGGCTACACCTTC. Translation: CASSLAGIGGYGYTF.

The chain joins TRBV2 to TRBJ2-5, with 10 bases that match TRBD2. Germline V CDR1 and CDR2: SNHLY, FYNNEI. The J segment lost 2 bases and the V segment lost 6 bases, leaving 12 bases of the junction unmatched. The CDR3 length is 17 residues. The CDR3, as DNA: TGTGCCAGCAGGAGGGAGAGGGTAGCGGGAGGACAAGAGACCCAGTACTTC. Encoded protein: CASRRERVAGGQETQYF.

V is TRBV20-1 and J is TRBJ1-2; 10 bases fit TRBD1. Germline trimming cut 7 bases from V and 5 bases from J; bases unmatched to any gene: 10. Per the germline V gene, CDR1 is DFQATT and CDR2 is SNEGSKA (reference sequence). CDR3 length equals 14 residues. The CDR3 loop is CSVDDRGRGYGYTF. The CDR3 DNA follows: TGCAGTGTGGACGACAGGGGGCGCGGGTATGGCTACACCTTC.

The chain is built from TRBV9 and TRBJ2-7; 8 positions match TRBD2. With 0 bases clipped from V and 10 bases from J, the junction kept 12 bases outside the gene matches. Germline CDR1 is SGDLS and CDR2 is YYNGEE. This CDR3 has 15 amino acids. This chain's CDR3 is CASSVGGGGFSTQYF. The CDR3 coding sequence is TGTGCCAGCAGCGTAGGAGGCGGGGGGTTCTCAACCCAGTACTTC.

V is TRBV6-5 and J is TRBJ2-5; weak D call: TRBD1 (6 bases). The V end was cut by 2 bases, the J end by 4 bases, with 17 bases between. CDR3 size: 16 residues. Germline CDR1 is MNHEY and CDR2 is SVGAGI. The chain's CDR3 is CASSYETARGGETQYF. The CDR3 DNA reads as TGTGCCAGCAGTTACGAGACAGCAAGAGGGGGAGAGACCCAGTACTTC.

The chain couples TRBV5-1 to TRBJ2-3; TRBD2 matches 12 bases. This CDR3 is 19 amino acids long. The germline V gene encodes CDR1 SGHRS and CDR2 YFSETQ. V lost 0 bases and J lost 0; bases outside the gene matches: 8. CDR3 nucleotides: TGCGCCAGCAGCTTGGTTCTCCTAGCGGGGGGGCTCAGCACAGATACGCAGTATTTT. Amino acid sequence: CASSLVLLAGGLSTDTQYF.

This clonotype was seen more than once but under ten times. V usage is TRBV13 and J usage is TRBJ1-2; 8 positions agree with TRBD1. Germline CDR1 reads PRHDT; CDR2 reads FYEKMQ (reference sequence). The CDR3 consists of 15 residues. V shed 7 bases and J 6 bases; nucleotides not matched to a gene: 13. CDR3 sequence reads: CASNGQGIGEDGYTF. The CDR3 DNA follows: TGTGCCAGCAATGGACAGGGTATAGGTGAGGATGGCTACACCTTC.

V usage is TRBV6-1 and J usage is TRBJ1-5; the match to TRBD1 covers 8 bases. The germline V gene has CDR1 MNHNS and CDR2 SASEGT. This CDR3 comprises 15 residues. With V trimmed by 6 bases and J by 2 bases, 6 bases remained unmatched. CDR3 region: CASRTGANGNQPQHF. DNA of the CDR3: TGTGCCAGCAGGACAGGGGCGAATGGCAATCAGCCCCAGCATTTT.

The gene calls are TRBV5-1 and TRBJ1-4; TRBD1 matches at 7 bases. V shed 3 bases, J shed 5 bases, and the junction held 7 bases outside the gene matches. The germline V gene has CDR1 SGHRS and CDR2 YFSETQ. The CDR3 runs 15 residues. CDR3 region: CASSYAGTENEKLFF. CDR3 nucleotides: TGCGCCAGCAGCTACGCCGGGACAGAGAATGAAAAACTGTTTTTT. Full variable domain (remainder filled in from reference TRBV5-1 and TRBJ1-4): KAGVTQTPRYLIKTRGQQVTLSCSPISGHRSVSWYQQTPGQGLQFLFEYFSETQRNKGNFPGRFSGRQFSNSRSEMNVSTLELGDSALYLCASSYAGTENEKLFFGSGTQLSVL.

A few counts support this clonotype. This chain links TRBV15 with TRBJ2-7; D gene uncertain. The germline V and J ends were trimmed by 0 bases and 3 bases, with 9 bases remaining between them. The germline V gene has CDR1 LNHNV and CDR2 YYDKDF (reference sequence). The CDR3 runs 14 residues. CDR3 in DNA: TGTGCCACCAGCAGAGATAAGGCCAGCTACGAGCAGTACTTC. It yields the protein CATSRDKASYEQYF.

The chain links TRBV6-1 to TRBJ2-7; a possible D gene is TRBD2 (5 bases). The CDR3 has 15 residues. V lost 4 bases and J lost 0, with 13 bases in between. The germline gives CDR1 MNHNS, CDR2 SASEGT. The CDR3, as DNA: TGTGCCAGCAGTGGAGGGTTCCAGAGCTCCTACGAGCAGTACTTC. Translation: CASSGGFQSSYEQYF.

The genes are TRBV7-2 and TRBJ2-6; no clear D. CDR3 length equals 17 residues. V shed 5 bases and J shed 0 bases, with 14 bases lying between them. Germline V lookup: CDR1 SGHTA, CDR2 FQGNSA. The CDR3 spells CASSPETPRSGANVLTF. CDR3 nucleotide sequence: TGTGCCAGCAGCCCAGAGACACCACGCTCTGGGGCCAACGTCCTGACTTTC.